Detailed here is one TCR beta chain. Its matching antigen is unknown. This sample was taken from a study of shared clonotypes between healthy human individuals. Findings and limits, study-wide: With few donors, the genetic and exposure-history diversity represented was limited. Relative to their counterparts shared across all four donors, non-shared clonotypes exhibited diminished generation probabilities. Deeper or shallower sequencing was expected to change how clonotypes are shared among donors.

Genomic DNA (from each subset) was split evenly across several immunoSEQ plates. Method: immunoSEQ multiplex PCR; TCRdb's copy keeps in-frame clones and lacks some. This table has 2 million to 2.5 million clones, more than 85% appearing once. Naive-designated CD8 cells lacked CD45RO, were positively enriched for CCR7, and omitted terminally differentiated effector memory CD45RA+ cells. The germline V gene has CDR1 MGHRA and CDR2 YSYEKL. V was clipped by 1 base and J by 6 bases; unmatched bases: 8. The CDR3 extends over 15 amino acids. The origin of this receptor is a man younger than 35 in good health. Some clones in this sample may be carry-over from other donors' samples. Sequencing input: naive CD8+ T cells from PBMCs. J is TRBJ1-1 and V is TRBV4-1, with 7 bases fitting TRBD1. CDR3 DNA: TGCGCCAGCAGCCAAGGGCAGGGGGGTCTCGCTGAAGCTTTCTTT. This encodes CASSQGQGGLAEAFF.